This T cell receptor (beta chain) originates from a study of shared clonotypes between healthy human individuals. Study-level background: Plates per donor: three CD4 naive, three CD4 memory, two CD8 naive, one CD8 memory.

TCRdb keeps only in-frame clones here, not all; method: immunoSEQ multiplex PCR. The sample has fewer than 1.8 million clones, 97% to 99% seen once. This clonotype originated in a man aged 30-40 years in good health. Material for sequencing was naive CD4+ T cells sorted from blood. Subset described: CD45RA+ positively selected.

The CDR3 loop is CASSYPRGEIPFF. The CDR3, as DNA: TGTGCCAGCAGTTACCCCCGGGGCGAAATTCCGTTCTTC. The chain couples TRBV28 to TRBJ2-1; possibly TRBD1 or TRBD2 for D (5 bases each). The CDR3 is made up of 13 amino acids. Trimming shortened V by 4 bases and J by 15 bases, and 19 bases separated the two germline ends. Germline V lookup: CDR1 MDHEN, CDR2 SYDVKM.